What follows are 7 T cell receptor beta chains derived from one specimen sequenced in a study of blood T cell repertoires in COVID-19. Repertoires were generated with immunoSEQ multiplex PCR, while TCRdb's copy carries only in-frame clones and drops some. In the table there are about 220,000 clones, 70% to 85% of which are singletons. Sequencing was done on a sample of peripheral blood. The receptors shown here come from a man aged 40-49 years who had recovered from COVID-19.

The V call is TRBV5-1, the J call TRBJ2-3; TRBD2 aligns across 8 bases. The CDR3 has 16 amino acids. From germline, CDR1 is SGHRS and CDR2 YFSETQ. The J segment lost 5 bases and the V segment lost 4 bases, leaving 12 bases of the junction unmatched. CDR3: CASSPFRSGSRDTQYF. The CDR3 region has the DNA TGCGCCAGCAGCCCCTTTCGGAGCGGGAGTAGAGATACGCAGTATTTT.

The genes are TRBV7-2 and TRBJ2-1; 12 bases map to TRBD2. The V and J ends lost 5 bases and 7 bases, in that order; junction bases with no gene match: 9. The CDR3 is made up of 16 amino acids. The germline gives CDR1 SGHTA, CDR2 FQGNSA. The CDR3 spells CASSPSLAGGRNEQFF. The CDR3 nucleotides are TGTGCCAGCAGCCCGTCACTAGCGGGGGGAAGAAATGAGCAGTTCTTC.

This chain uses TRBV5-1 with TRBJ2-6, with a tentative D call TRBD1 (6 bases). With 0 bases removed from V and 0 bases from J, the gap between germline ends came to 10 bases. The CDR3 is 17 amino acids. CDR1 and CDR2 (germline): SGHRS, YFSETQ. The CDR3 region is CASSLEARGSGANVLTF. The CDR3, as DNA: TGCGCCAGCAGCTTGGAGGCCAGGGGCTCTGGGGCCAACGTCCTGACTTTC.

This rearrangement joins TRBV18 to TRBJ2-5; 7 bases fit TRBD1. V lost 2 bases to trimming and J lost 6 bases; unmatched junction nucleotides: 3. From germline, CDR1 is KGHSH and CDR2 LQKENI. This CDR3 has 13 amino acids. Here the CDR3 DNA reads TGTGCCAGCTCACCAGGACAGGACCAGACCCAGTACTTC. This codes for CASSPGQDQTQYF.

The chain recombines TRBV5-6 with TRBJ2-5; 16 bases fit TRBD2. The CDR3 totals 17 residues. Germline V lookup: CDR1 SGHDT, CDR2 YYEEEE. V trimming: 3 bases; J trimming: 1 base; junction bases outside the gene matches: 3. The DNA for the CDR3 is TGTGCCAGCAGCTCGGGACTAGCGGGGGGGCTCCAAGAGACCCAGTACTTC. It yields the protein CASSSGLAGGLQETQYF. Based on the CDR3 plus reference TRBV5-6 and TRBJ2-5, the full variable domain is DAGVTQSPTHLIKTRGQQVTLRCSPKSGHDTVSWYQQALGQGPQFIFQYYEEEERQRGNFPDRFSGHQFPNYSSELNVNALLLGDSALYLCASSSGLAGGLQETQYFGPGTRLLVL.

This clone occurred once. This chain connects TRBV11-2 to TRBJ1-3, with 9 bases lining up with TRBD1. CDR1 and CDR2 from the germline V gene are SGHAT and FQNNGV. The CDR3 contains 17 residues. The trim removed 3 bases at V and 4 bases at J, leaving 10 bases unmatched. CDR3 nucleotides: TGTGCCAGCAGCTTTCAATCCGGGACAGGGTTCGGAAACACCATATATTTT. Translated: CASSFQSGTGFGNTIYF.

The rearrangement links TRBV5-1 to TRBJ2-1; D might be TRBD2 (6 bases). Germline values: CDR1 SGHRS, CDR2 YFSETQ. V lost 0 bases and J lost 5, with 9 bases in between. The CDR3 has 14 amino acids. CDR3 bases: TGCGCCAGCAGCTTGGACGGACTAAACAATGAGCAGTTCTTC. This sequence encodes CASSLDGLNNEQFF.